The 29 T cell receptor beta chains below were found in one sample sequenced in a study of cytomegalovirus exposure and HLA in healthy donors. Some clones are missing from TCRdb's copy, which holds only in-frame ones; the method was immunoSEQ multiplex PCR. The sample records about 120,000 clones, less than 90% being singletons. Material for sequencing was PBMCs. These receptors were collected from a young man in good health and CMV-seropositive.

The chain joins TRBV6-1 to TRBJ1-5, with 8 bases aligning to TRBD1. V shed 6 bases, J shed 5 bases, and the junction held 9 bases outside the gene matches. Germline V CDR1 and CDR2: MNHNS, SASEGT. This CDR3 spans 15 amino acids. The DNA of the CDR3 is TGTGCCAGCAGGGGAGGGAGACAGGGGCATCAGCCCCAGCATTTT. Residues: CASRGGRQGHQPQHF.

This clone was counted once. This sequence joins TRBV5-1 and TRBJ2-1; a possible D gene is TRBD2 (6 bases). CDR3 length: 15 residues. Germline V CDR1 and CDR2: SGHRS, YFSETQ. Between the trimmed V and J ends, which lost 9 bases and 6 bases, there was a span of 22 bases. The CDR3 reads CATKEMLAKGNEQFF. CDR3 DNA sequence: TGCGCCACCAAAGAGATGCTAGCGAAGGGCAATGAGCAGTTCTTC.

This clone was detected only a few times. The chain couples TRBV7-8 to TRBJ2-2; the D is unclear. The CDR3 extends over 12 amino acids. The germline V gene has CDR1 SGHVS and CDR2 FQNEAQ. The V and J ends lost 5 bases and 2 bases respectively, with 3 bases between them. The CDR3: CASSPNTGELFF. The CDR3 DNA reads TGTGCCAGCAGCCCAAACACCGGGGAGCTGTTTTTT.

The genes are TRBV4-2 and TRBJ2-3; 12 positions agree with TRBD2. V lost 1 base and J lost 4; bases outside the gene matches: 0. Germline V gives CDR1 LGHNA, CDR2 YNFKEQ. This CDR3 has 15 residues. CDR3 protein: CASSQGTSGADTQYF. The CDR3 DNA sequence: TGTGCCAGCAGCCAAGGGACTAGCGGGGCAGATACGCAGTATTTT.

This chain joins TRBV9 and TRBJ2-1, with TRBD2 identical over 9 bases. Looked up from germline, CDR1 is SGDLS and CDR2 is YYNGEE. The junction had 24 bases not matched to a gene; V was cut back by 0 bases and J by 2 bases. This CDR3 has 23 residues. CDR3 sequence: CASSVAVVQWRGGLILPYNEQFF. CDR3 in DNA: TGTGCCAGCAGCGTAGCCGTCGTCCAGTGGCGGGGGGGCCTGATTTTACCCTACAATGAGCAGTTCTTC.

The chain combines TRBV15 with TRBJ2-7; tentative D call: TRBD1 (6 bases). Germline assignment: CDR1 LNHNV and CDR2 YYDKDF (reference sequence). V shed 2 bases and J shed 1 base, with 9 bases lying between them. This CDR3 comprises 14 residues. This CDR3 reads CATSRIGGSYEQYF. CDR3 sequence (DNA): TGTGCCACCAGCAGAATAGGGGGATCCTACGAGCAGTACTTC.

This clone was seen a few times. The chain is built from TRBV4-1 and TRBJ1-1; D not resolved. Between the trimmed V and J ends, which lost 4 bases and 0 bases, there was a span of 9 bases. CDR3 size: 14 residues. Germline lookup yields CDR1 MGHRA and CDR2 YSYEKL. The CDR3 DNA is TGCGCCAGCAGCCGAGGGCGGTTGAACACTGAAGCTTTCTTT. Amino acids: CASSRGRLNTEAFF.

The chain employs TRBV4-1 and TRBJ1-6; TRBD1 is a possible D gene (6 bases). Germline assignment: CDR1 MGHRA and CDR2 YSYEKL. V lost 4 bases and J 10 bases, leaving 20 bases between the germline ends. The CDR3 contains 16 residues. The CDR3 coding sequence is TGCGCCAGCAGCCTCACACTCGGCAGGGGTGGGTCACCCCTCCACTTT. Encoded protein: CASSLTLGRGGSPLHF.

The chain combines TRBV13 with TRBJ1-6; 9 bases match TRBD1. Germline CDR1 is PRHDT and CDR2 is FYEKMQ (reference sequence). This CDR3 spans 14 amino acids. The V gene end was trimmed by 10 bases and the J gene end by 7 bases; junction bases not matched to a gene: 8. This CDR3 is CATHLQGANSPLHF. The DNA for the CDR3 is TGTGCCACCCACTTACAGGGGGCCAATTCACCCCTCCACTTT.

The J gene is TRBJ1-6, the V gene TRBV11-3, with a weak D call TRBD1 (5 bases). The CDR3 has 17 residues. The V gene's germline CDR1 is SGHNT and CDR2 YENEEA. Trimming shortened V by 0 bases and J by 0 bases, and 9 bases separated the two germline ends. CDR3 DNA: TGTGCCAGCAGCTTAGATTTTGACAGCTCCTATAATTCACCCCTCCACTTT. Protein product: CASSLDFDSSYNSPLHF.

The chain has TRBV4-1 and TRBJ2-2, with TRBD2 as a possible D gene (5 bases). CDR3 size: 16 residues. V dropped 6 bases and J dropped 6 bases, with 20 bases sitting between them. The germline V gene has CDR1 MGHRA and CDR2 YSYEKL. CDR3 coding DNA: TGCGCCAGCAGTCAGAGGGCAGGTCTAGTATCCGGGGAGCTGTTTTTT. The encoded protein is CASSQRAGLVSGELFF.

J is TRBJ1-6 and V is TRBV11-2, with D possibly TRBD1 on 6 matching bases. The V end lost 1 base, the J end lost 6 bases, and 13 bases lay between the germline ends. CDR3 length: 16 residues. Germline V gene lookup returns CDR1 SGHAT and CDR2 FQNNGV. Written as DNA, the CDR3 is TGTGCCAGCAGCTTAGCCCCAGGGGTCCCTAATTCACCCCTCCACTTT. Encoded protein: CASSLAPGVPNSPLHF.

The chain employs TRBV27 and TRBJ1-2; D unclear. The V end lost 5 bases, the J end lost 0 bases, and 19 bases lay between the germline ends. Germline loops: CDR1 MNHEY, CDR2 SMNVEV (reference sequence). The CDR3 loop spans 17 amino acids. Here the CDR3 reads CASSSPPRRAPNYGYTF. The CDR3 coding sequence is TGTGCCAGCAGTAGCCCTCCAAGGCGGGCGCCTAACTATGGCTACACCTTC.

The chain uses TRBV2 and TRBJ2-5, with D perhaps matching TRBD2 (6 bases). The V gene lost 4 bases and the J gene lost 4 bases, with 10 bases spanning the gap. The CDR3 is 13 residues long. Germline V gene sequence: CDR1 SNHLY, CDR2 FYNNEI. The CDR3 DNA reads TGTGCCAGCAGTGGCGGGACCGGAGAGACCCAGTACTTC. Protein product: CASSGGTGETQYF. Supplemented by reference TRBV2 and TRBJ2-5, the full variable domain reads EPEVTQTPSHQVTQMGQEVILRCVPISNHLYFYWYRQILGQKVEFLVSFYNNEISEKSEIFDDQFSVERPDGSNFTLKIRSTKLEDSAMYFCASSGGTGETQYFGPGTRLLVL.

V is TRBV5-5 and J is TRBJ1-6; D gene ambiguous. Germline V gives CDR1 SGHKS, CDR2 YYEKEE (reference sequence). The CDR3 runs to 16 residues. Trimming removed 5 bases from V and 5 bases from J, with 17 bases in between. CDR3 nucleotide sequence: TGTGCCAGCAGATATGGACTACAACCCAATAATTCACCCCTCCACTTT. It yields the protein CASRYGLQPNNSPLHF.

This clone was seen only once. The V and J genes are TRBV19 and TRBJ2-1; 9 nucleotides agree with TRBD1. V trimming: 7 bases; J trimming: 4 bases; junction bases outside the gene matches: 5. The V gene's germline CDR1 is LNHDA and CDR2 SQIVND (reference sequence). This CDR3 contains 14 residues. The CDR3 nucleotides are TGTGCCAGTATACCGGGACAGGGATACAATGAGCAGTTCTTC. Encoded protein: CASIPGQGYNEQFF.

The V call is TRBV6-1, the J call TRBJ2-3; D is perhaps TRBD2 (6 bases). Trimming left V 5 bases short and J 7 bases short, with 16 bases between. CDR1 is MNHNS and CDR2 is SASEGT in the germline V gene. The CDR3 has 14 residues. The CDR3 spells CASSPRGGANTQYF. DNA for the CDR3: TGTGCCAGCAGTCCCCGAGGAGGGGCGAATACGCAGTATTTT.

V is TRBV19 and J is TRBJ2-7; 11 nucleotides agree with TRBD2. With 5 bases clipped from V and 0 bases from J, the junction kept 3 bases outside the gene matches. This CDR3 contains 15 residues. CDR1 is LNHDA, CDR2 SQIVND, per germline (reference sequence). CDR3 sequence reads: CASSQTSGASYEQYF. CDR3 nucleotide sequence: TGTGCCAGTAGTCAGACTAGCGGGGCCTCCTACGAGCAGTACTTC.

CDR3 loop: CASSLSPGHQQETQYF. The CDR3 DNA is TGTGCCAGCTCACTCTCCCCGGGACACCAACAAGAGACCCAGTACTTC. The chain uses TRBV18 and TRBJ2-5; possibly TRBD1 for D (6 bases). Trimming removed 4 bases from V and 2 bases from J, with 17 bases in between. The V gene's germline CDR1 is KGHSH and CDR2 LQKENI. The CDR3 spans 16 residues.

The DNA for the CDR3 is TGTGCCAGCAACCCCCCAGGGGTGTACTATGGCTACACCTTC. Residues: CASNPPGVYYGYTF. The chain recombines TRBV5-6 with TRBJ1-2; a weak D match, TRBD1 (6 bases). Germline CDR1 and CDR2: SGHDT and YYEEEE. The V and J ends lost 6 bases and 3 bases respectively, with 15 bases between them. The CDR3 length is 14 residues.

V usage is TRBV4-2 and J usage is TRBJ2-6, with D tentatively TRBD2 (5 bases). The CDR3 has 16 residues. Germline-derived CDR1 and CDR2 are LGHNA and YNFKEQ. Trimming took 0 bases from V and 4 from J, leaving 10 bases between them. In nucleotides, the CDR3 is TGTGCCAGCAGCCAAGATCCGGGGAAGGGGGCCAACGTCCTGACTTTC. This translates into CASSQDPGKGANVLTF.

The gene calls are TRBV30 and TRBJ1-2; D not certain. The ends were cut back, 4 bases at V and 8 bases at J, with 11 bases in the middle. Per germline, CDR1 GTSNPN and CDR2 SVGIG (reference sequence). The CDR3 covers 11 residues. The CDR3 DNA sequence: TGTGCCTGGAAAATAGCGGCCGGCTACACCTTC. As protein: CAWKIAAGYTF.

The chain joins TRBV6-1 to TRBJ2-6; D is undetermined. Trimming took off 4 bases at V and 0 bases at J, with 4 bases between the two ends. Germline V gives CDR1 MNHNS, CDR2 SASEGT. The length of the CDR3 is 14 residues. The CDR3 here is CASSAHSGANVLTF. CDR3 bases: TGTGCCAGCAGTGCCCACTCTGGGGCCAACGTCCTGACTTTC.

The chain uses TRBV5-4 and TRBJ2-5, with 7 bases fitting TRBD2. The CDR3 consists of 16 residues. Unmatched junction bases numbered 9, after V lost 0 bases and J lost 4 bases. Germline CDR1 reads SGHNT; CDR2 reads YYREEE (reference sequence). CDR3 sequence reads: CASSLGGGGSPETQYF. As DNA, the CDR3 is TGTGCCAGCAGCTTGGGGGGCGGGGGATCTCCAGAGACCCAGTACTTC.

The rearrangement links TRBV14 to TRBJ1-2, with 8 positions matching TRBD1. The CDR3 contains 17 residues. From germline, CDR1 is SGHDN and CDR2 FVKESK. V dropped 6 bases and J dropped 0; count of bases not matched to a gene: 12. The CDR3 sequence: CASSRTGQGWANYGYTF. CDR3 DNA: TGTGCCAGCAGTCGGACAGGACAGGGATGGGCTAACTATGGCTACACCTTC.

The chain has TRBV6-5 and TRBJ1-6; 8 nucleotides agree with TRBD1. This CDR3 contains 14 residues. Trimming at V came to 9 bases and at J to 9 bases, leaving 10 bases not matched to a gene. Germline CDR1 reads MNHEY; CDR2 reads SVGAGI. The CDR3 DNA is TGTGCCAGGCTTACCGGGACAGGACTTTCACCCCTCCACTTT. It yields the protein CARLTGTGLSPLHF.

The chain has TRBV6-1 and TRBJ1-5; D is unresolved. The CDR3 sequence is 16 residues long. Germline CDR1 and CDR2: MNHNS and SASEGT. Trimming took off 0 bases at V and 2 bases at J, with 11 bases between the two ends. In DNA form, the CDR3 reads TGTGCCAGCAGTGAAGCGCCGGGTGGTCGCAATCAGCCCCAGCATTTT. Translation: CASSEAPGGRNQPQHF.

The genes are TRBV2 and TRBJ2-1; TRBD2 matches at 8 bases. The J segment lost 4 bases and the V segment lost 6 bases, leaving 8 bases of the junction unmatched. The CDR3 extends over 15 amino acids. The germline V gene encodes CDR1 SNHLY and CDR2 FYNNEI. The CDR3: CASRISGGPYNEQFF. The CDR3 DNA is TGTGCCAGCAGGATAAGCGGGGGCCCGTACAATGAGCAGTTCTTC.

The chain recombines TRBV7-9 with TRBJ2-2; a possible D gene is TRBD1 (5 bases). Germline-derived CDR1 and CDR2 are SEHNR and FQNEAQ (reference sequence). The CDR3 length is 15 residues. Trimming left V 11 bases short and J 1 base short, with 17 bases between. CDR3 sequence: CASFLTDQNTGELFF. The CDR3 DNA sequence: TGTGCCTCCTTTTTGACAGATCAGAACACCGGGGAGCTGTTTTTT.